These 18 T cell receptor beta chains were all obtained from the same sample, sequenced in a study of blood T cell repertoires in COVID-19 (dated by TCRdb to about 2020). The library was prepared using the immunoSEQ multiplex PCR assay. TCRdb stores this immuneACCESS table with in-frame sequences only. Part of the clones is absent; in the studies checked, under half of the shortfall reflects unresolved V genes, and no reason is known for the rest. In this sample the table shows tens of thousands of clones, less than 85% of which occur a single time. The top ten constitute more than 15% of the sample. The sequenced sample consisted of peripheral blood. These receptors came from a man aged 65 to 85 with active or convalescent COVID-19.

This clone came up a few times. CDR3 protein: CARENIGRETQYF. The CDR3 bases are TGTGCCAGGGAGAATATAGGTAGGGAGACCCAGTACTTC. The V gene is TRBV5-3, the J gene TRBJ2-5; D is uncertain. TRBV5-3 is flagged as an ORF with uncertain function. The CDR3 covers 13 residues. The V end lost 8 bases, the J end lost 5 bases, and 16 bases lay between the germline ends.

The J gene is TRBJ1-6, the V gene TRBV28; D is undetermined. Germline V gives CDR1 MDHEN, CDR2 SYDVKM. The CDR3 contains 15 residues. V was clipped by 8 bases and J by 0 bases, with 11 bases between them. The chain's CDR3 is CASARGSSYNSPLHF. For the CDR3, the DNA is TGTGCCAGCGCGAGAGGGAGCTCCTATAATTCACCCCTCCACTTT.

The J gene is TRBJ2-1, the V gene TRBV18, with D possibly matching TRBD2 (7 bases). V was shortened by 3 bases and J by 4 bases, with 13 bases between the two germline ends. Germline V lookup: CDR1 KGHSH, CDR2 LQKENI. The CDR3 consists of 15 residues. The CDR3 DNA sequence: TGTGCCAGCTCACCTCGGGGGGCAAAGTACAATGAGCAGTTCTTC. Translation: CASSPRGAKYNEQFF.

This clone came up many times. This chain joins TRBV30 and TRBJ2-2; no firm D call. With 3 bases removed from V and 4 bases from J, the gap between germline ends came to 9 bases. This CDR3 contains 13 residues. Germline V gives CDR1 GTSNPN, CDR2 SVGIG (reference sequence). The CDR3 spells CAWSAYITGELFF. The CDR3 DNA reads TGTGCCTGGAGCGCCTATATCACCGGGGAGCTGTTTTTT.

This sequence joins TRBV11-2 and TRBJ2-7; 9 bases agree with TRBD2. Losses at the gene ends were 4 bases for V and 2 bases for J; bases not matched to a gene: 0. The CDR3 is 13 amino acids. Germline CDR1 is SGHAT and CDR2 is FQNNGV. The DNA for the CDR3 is TGTGCCAGCAGCTGGACTAGCGCCTACGAGCAGTACTTC. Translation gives CASSWTSAYEQYF.

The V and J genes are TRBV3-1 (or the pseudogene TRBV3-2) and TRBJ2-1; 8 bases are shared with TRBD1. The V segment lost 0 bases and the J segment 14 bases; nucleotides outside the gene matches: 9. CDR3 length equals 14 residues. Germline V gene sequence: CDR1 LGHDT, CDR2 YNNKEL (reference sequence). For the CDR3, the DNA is TGTGCCAGCAGCCAAGAACAGCAGGACAGGGTTAAGTTCTTC. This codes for CASSQEQQDRVKFF.

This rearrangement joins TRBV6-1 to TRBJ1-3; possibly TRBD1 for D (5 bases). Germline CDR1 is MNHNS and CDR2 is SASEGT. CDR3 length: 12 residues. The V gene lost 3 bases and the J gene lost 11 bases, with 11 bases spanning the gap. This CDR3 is CASSEMTRAIYF. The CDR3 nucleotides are TGTGCCAGCAGTGAGATGACCAGGGCCATATATTTT.

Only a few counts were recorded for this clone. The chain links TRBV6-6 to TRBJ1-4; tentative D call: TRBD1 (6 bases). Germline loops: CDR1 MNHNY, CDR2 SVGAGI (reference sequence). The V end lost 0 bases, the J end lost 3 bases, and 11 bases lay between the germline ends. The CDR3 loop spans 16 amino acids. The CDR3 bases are TGTGCCAGCAGTTACTCGGTAGGACAGCCTAATGAAAAACTGTTTTTT. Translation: CASSYSVGQPNEKLFF.

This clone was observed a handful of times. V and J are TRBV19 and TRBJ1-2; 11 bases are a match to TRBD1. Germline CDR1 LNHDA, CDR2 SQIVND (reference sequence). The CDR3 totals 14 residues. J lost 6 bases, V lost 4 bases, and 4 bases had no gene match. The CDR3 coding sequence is TGTGCCAGTAGTACCGGACAGGGGGCAGATGGCTACACCTTC. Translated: CASSTGQGADGYTF.

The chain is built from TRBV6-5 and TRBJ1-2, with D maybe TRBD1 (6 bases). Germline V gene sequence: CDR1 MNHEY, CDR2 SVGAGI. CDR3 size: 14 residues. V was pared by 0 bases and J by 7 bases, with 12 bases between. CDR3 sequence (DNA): TGTGCCAGCAGTTACTCCGACAGGCCGGCTGGCTACACCTTC. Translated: CASSYSDRPAGYTF.

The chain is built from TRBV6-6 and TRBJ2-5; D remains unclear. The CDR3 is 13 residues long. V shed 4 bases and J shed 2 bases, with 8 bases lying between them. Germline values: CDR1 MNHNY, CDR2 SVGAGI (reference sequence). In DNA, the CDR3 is TGTGCCAGCAGTTTCAATCATCAAGAGACCCAGTACTTC. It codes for CASSFNHQETQYF.

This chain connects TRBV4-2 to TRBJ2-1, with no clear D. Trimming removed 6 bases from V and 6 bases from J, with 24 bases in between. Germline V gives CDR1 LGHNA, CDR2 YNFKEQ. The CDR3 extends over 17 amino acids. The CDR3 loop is CASSQTSARMSLNEQFF. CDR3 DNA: TGTGCCAGCAGTCAAACTTCAGCGCGGATGTCGCTCAATGAGCAGTTCTTC.

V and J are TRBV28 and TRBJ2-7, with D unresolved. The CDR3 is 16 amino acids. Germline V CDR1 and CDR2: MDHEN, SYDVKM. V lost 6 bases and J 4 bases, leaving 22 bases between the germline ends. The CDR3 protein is CASSSISSGLVYEQYF. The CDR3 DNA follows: TGTGCCAGCAGCTCCATTTCTTCGGGTCTTGTATACGAGCAGTACTTC.

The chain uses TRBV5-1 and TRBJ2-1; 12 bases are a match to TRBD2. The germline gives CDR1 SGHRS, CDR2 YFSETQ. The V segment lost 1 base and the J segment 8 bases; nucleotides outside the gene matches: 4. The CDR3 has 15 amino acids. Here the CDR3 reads CASSLLAGGLDEQFF. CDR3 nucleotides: TGCGCCAGCAGCTTGCTAGCGGGGGGGCTAGATGAGCAGTTCTTC.

The CDR3 loop is CASSLLIALHSPLHF. CDR3 coding DNA: TGCGCCAGCAGCTTGTTAATCGCACTCCATTCACCCCTCCACTTT. The chain has TRBV5-1 and TRBJ1-6; no firm D call. Germline V gene data show CDR1 as SGHRS and CDR2 as YFSETQ. This CDR3 spans 15 amino acids. V was shortened by 1 base and J by 8 bases, with 13 bases between the two germline ends.

The CDR3: CASSLEVGGQGYEQYF. In nucleotides, the CDR3 is TGCGCCAGCAGCTTGGAGGTTGGGGGCCAGGGCTACGAGCAGTACTTC. The chain carries TRBV5-1 and TRBJ2-7, with D possibly being TRBD1 (6 bases). Germline values: CDR1 SGHRS, CDR2 YFSETQ. V lost 0 bases, J lost 3 bases, and 16 bases lay in between. The CDR3 totals 16 residues.

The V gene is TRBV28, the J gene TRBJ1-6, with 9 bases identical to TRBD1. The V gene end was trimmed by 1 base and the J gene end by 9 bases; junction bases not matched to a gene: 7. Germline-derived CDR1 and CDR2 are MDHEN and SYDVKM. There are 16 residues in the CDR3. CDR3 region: CASSLSRGDRASPLHF. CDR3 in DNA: TGTGCCAGCAGTTTATCTCGTGGGGACAGGGCTTCACCCCTCCACTTT. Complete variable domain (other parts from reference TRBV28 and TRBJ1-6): DVKVTQSSRYLVKRTGEKVFLECVQDMDHENMFWYRQDPGLGLRLIYFSYDVKMKEKGDIPEGYSVSREKKERFSLILESASTNQTSMYLCASSLSRGDRASPLHFGNGTRLTVT.

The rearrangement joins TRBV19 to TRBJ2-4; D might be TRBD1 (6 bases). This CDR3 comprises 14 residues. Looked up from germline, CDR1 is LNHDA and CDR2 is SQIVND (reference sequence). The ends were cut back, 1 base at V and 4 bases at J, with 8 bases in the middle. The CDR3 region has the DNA TGTGCCAGTAGTATAGCCGGGACAAAAAACATTCAGTACTTC. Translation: CASSIAGTKNIQYF.